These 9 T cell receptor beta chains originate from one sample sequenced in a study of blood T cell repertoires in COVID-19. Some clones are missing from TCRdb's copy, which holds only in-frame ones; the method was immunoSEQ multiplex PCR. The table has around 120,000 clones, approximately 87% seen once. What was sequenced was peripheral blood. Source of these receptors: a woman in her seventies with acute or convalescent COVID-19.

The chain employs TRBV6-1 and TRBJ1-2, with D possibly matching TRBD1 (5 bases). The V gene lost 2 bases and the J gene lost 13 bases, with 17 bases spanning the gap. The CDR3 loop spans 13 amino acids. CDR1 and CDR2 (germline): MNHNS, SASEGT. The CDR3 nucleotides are TGTGCCAGCAGTGAATTGGGGCCGCCCCTCCTCACCTTC. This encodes CASSELGPPLLTF.

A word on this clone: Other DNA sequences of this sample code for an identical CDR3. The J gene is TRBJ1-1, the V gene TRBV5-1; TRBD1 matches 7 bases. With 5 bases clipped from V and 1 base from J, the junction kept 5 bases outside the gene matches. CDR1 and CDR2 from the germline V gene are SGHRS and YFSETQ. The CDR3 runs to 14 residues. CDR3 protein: CASSAGQPNTEAFF. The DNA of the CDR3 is TGCGCCAGCAGTGCGGGACAGCCGAACACTGAAGCTTTCTTT. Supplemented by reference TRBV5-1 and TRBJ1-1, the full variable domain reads KAGVTQTPRYLIKTRGQQVTLSCSPISGHRSVSWYQQTPGQGLQFLFEYFSETQRNKGNFPGRFSGRQFSNSRSEMNVSTLELGDSALYLCASSAGQPNTEAFFGQGTRLTVV.

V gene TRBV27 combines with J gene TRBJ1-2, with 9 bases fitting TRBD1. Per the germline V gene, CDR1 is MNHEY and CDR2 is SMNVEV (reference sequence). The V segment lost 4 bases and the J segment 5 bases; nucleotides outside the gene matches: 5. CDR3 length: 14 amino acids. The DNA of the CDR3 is TGTGCCAGCAGTTCCACCGGGACAGGGTATGGCTACACCTTC. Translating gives CASSSTGTGYGYTF.

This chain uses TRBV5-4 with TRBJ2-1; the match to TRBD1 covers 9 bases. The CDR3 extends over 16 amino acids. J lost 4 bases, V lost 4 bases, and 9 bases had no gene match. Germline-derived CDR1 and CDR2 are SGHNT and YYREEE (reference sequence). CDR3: CASSPGGDRAYNEQFF. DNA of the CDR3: TGTGCCAGCAGCCCTGGCGGGGACAGGGCTTACAATGAGCAGTTCTTC.

CDR3 amino acids: CASSLREAFF. CDR3 coding DNA: TGTGCCAGCAGCCTCCGTGAAGCTTTCTTT. J is TRBJ1-1 and V is TRBV28, with D uncertain. Trimming cost V 6 bases and J 7 bases, with 6 bases left between them. The CDR3 has 10 residues. Per germline, CDR1 MDHEN and CDR2 SYDVKM.

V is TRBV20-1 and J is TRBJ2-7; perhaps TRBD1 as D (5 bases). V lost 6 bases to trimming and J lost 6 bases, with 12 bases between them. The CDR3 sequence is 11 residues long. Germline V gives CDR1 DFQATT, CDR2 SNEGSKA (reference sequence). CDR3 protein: CSARGWGEQYF. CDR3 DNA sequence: TGCAGTGCAAGGGGTTGGGGCGAGCAGTACTTC.

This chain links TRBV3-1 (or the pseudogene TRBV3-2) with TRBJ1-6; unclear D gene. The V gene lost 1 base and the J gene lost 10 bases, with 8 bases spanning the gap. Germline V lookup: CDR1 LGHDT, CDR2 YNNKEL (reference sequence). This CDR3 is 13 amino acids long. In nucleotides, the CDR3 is TGTGCCAGCAGCCAAGTGCCGGGGTCACCCCTCCACTTT. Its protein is CASSQVPGSPLHF.

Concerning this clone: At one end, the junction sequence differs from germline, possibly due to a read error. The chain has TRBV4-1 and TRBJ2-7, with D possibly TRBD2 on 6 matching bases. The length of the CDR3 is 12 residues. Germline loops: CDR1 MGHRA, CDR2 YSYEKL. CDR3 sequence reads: CASSQDHIRLDF. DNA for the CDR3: TGCGCCAGCAGCCAAGATCATATCAGACTAGACTTC.

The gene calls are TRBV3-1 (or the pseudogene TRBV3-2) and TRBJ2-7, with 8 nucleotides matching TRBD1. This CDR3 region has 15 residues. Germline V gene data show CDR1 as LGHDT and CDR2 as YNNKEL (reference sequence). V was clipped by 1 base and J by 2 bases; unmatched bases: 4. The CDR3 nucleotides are TGTGCCAGCAGCCAAGTGGGGACAGGACCCTACGAGCAGTACTTC. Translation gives CASSQVGTGPYEQYF.